This TCR beta chain came from a study of blood T cell repertoires in COVID-19. The wider study: The origin of the acute and convalescent COVID-19 samples was the United States, Italy and Spain. T cells, B-cell-depleted T cells, or PBMCs provided the cDNA or gDNA that served as material.

Authors' processing steps: Reference gene primer amplification yielded estimated nucleated cell counts. TCRdb's copy holds only in-frame clones and misses some; the assay was immunoSEQ multiplex PCR. From that table come the V and J calls and clone size; the DNA was used to work out D and trimming. Of a few hundred thousand clones in the sample, about 87% were seen once. Seattle's enrolled individuals joined amid active infection and were then monitored longitudinally. V was cut by 3 bases and J by 6 bases, with 9 bases left in between. Germline CDR1 is SGHRS and CDR2 is YFSETQ. This CDR3 region has 13 residues.

The source material was peripheral blood. V usage is TRBV5-1 and J usage is TRBJ2-2; no reliable D call. This sequence was found in a man between 18 and 35 years old with COVID-19, enrolled during active disease. CDR3 protein: CASSSLYAGELFF. In DNA form, the CDR3 reads TGCGCCAGCAGCTCCCTCTACGCCGGGGAGCTGTTTTTT.